Here is one T cell receptor (beta chain) with its context. Antigen specificity is unknown. As the sequencing template, cDNA was produced by extracting RNA and reverse transcribing it. Assay used: immunoSEQ multiplex PCR; TCRdb lists only in-frame clones, some missing. This table has about 220,000 clones, under 60% appearing once. This entry is derived from a study of CD8+ T cells in alopecia areata. Regarding the study as a whole: Scalp clonality dropped significantly under tofacitinib, as did expanded CD8+ top-100 clones.

Documented treatment: oral pan-JAK inhibitor, 5-10 mg twice daily. V lost 1 base, J lost 4 bases, and 19 bases lay in between. The length of the CDR3 is 16 residues. Germline V CDR1 and CDR2: SQVTM, ANQGSEA. This chain uses TRBV29-1 with TRBJ1-2, with D perhaps TRBD1 (5 bases). This specimen consisted of CD4+ T cells sorted from blood, obtained at week 4, from a patient treated with tofacitinib. The sequence derives from a human donor with alopecia areata. The CDR3 DNA reads as TGCAGCGTTGAAGGGCGGTTGGGCAAGGGGAGCTATGGCTACACCTTC. Translated: CSVEGRLGKGSYGYTF.